The next 15 T cell receptor beta chains were all read from a single sample in a study of cytomegalovirus exposure and HLA in healthy donors. PCR primers comprised 60 Vbeta and 13 Jbeta primers. Measured with immunoSEQ multiplex PCR; TCRdb has only the in-frame clones, and not every one. Of 110,000 to 150,000 clones listed, about four fifths are singletons. Sequenced sample: PBMCs. These receptor sequences come from a man in his thirties or forties in good health and CMV-seronegative.

The chain combines TRBV7-3 with TRBJ2-1; 12 bases fit TRBD2. The ends lost 2 bases at V and 9 bases at J; junction bases unmatched: 8. CDR1 is SGHTA, CDR2 FQGTGA, per germline. This CDR3 has 16 amino acids. The CDR3 DNA sequence: TGTGCCAGCAGCTTATCCCGACTAGCGGGAGTAACTGAGCAGTTCTTC. Translation: CASSLSRLAGVTEQFF.

The gene calls are TRBV5-1 and TRBJ2-3; D is undetermined. The germline V and J ends were trimmed by 1 base and 4 bases, with 13 bases remaining between them. The germline gives CDR1 SGHRS, CDR2 YFSETQ. CDR3 length: 15 residues. CDR3 nucleotide sequence: TGCGCCAGCAGCTTGATGATCGCGAGCGCAGATACGCAGTATTTT. Its protein is CASSLMIASADTQYF.

This clone was recorded only once. V and J are TRBV5-1 and TRBJ2-3; TRBD2 matches at 8 bases. The CDR3 is made up of 14 amino acids. V shed 8 bases, J shed 2 bases, and the junction held 7 bases outside the gene matches. Looked up from germline, CDR1 is SGHRS and CDR2 is YFSETQ. The CDR3 reads CASSVAGLTDTQYF. CDR3 coding DNA: TGCGCCAGTTCTGTAGCGGGGCTCACAGATACGCAGTATTTT.

The V call is TRBV10-3, the J call TRBJ2-1; 11 bases map to TRBD2. The CDR3 extends over 14 amino acids. V was clipped by 11 bases and J by 5 bases; unmatched bases: 8. CDR1 and CDR2 (germline): ENHRY, SYGVKD. CDR3: CASKLAGGDNEQFF. The CDR3 coding sequence is TGTGCCTCTAAATTAGCGGGAGGGGACAATGAGCAGTTCTTC.

J is TRBJ1-2 and V is TRBV5-6; D ambiguous. The CDR3 runs to 13 residues. With 4 bases removed from V and 2 bases from J, the gap between germline ends came to 9 bases. Germline V gives CDR1 SGHDT, CDR2 YYEEEE. CDR3 amino acids: CASSTSGNYGYTF. The DNA for the CDR3 is TGTGCCAGCAGCACCTCGGGGAACTATGGCTACACCTTC.

CDR3 nucleotides: TGTGCCAGCAATAGACTAGCGGGGGGGTCAGAGACCCAGTACTTC. Translated: CASNRLAGGSETQYF. V usage is TRBV2 and J usage is TRBJ2-5, with 14 bases that match TRBD2. This CDR3 has 15 amino acids. V shed 7 bases and J 4 bases; nucleotides not matched to a gene: 5. CDR1 SNHLY and CDR2 FYNNEI come from the germline V gene. The complete variable domain, with remaining parts taken from reference TRBV2 and TRBJ2-5, reads EPEVTQTPSHQVTQMGQEVILRCVPISNHLYFYWYRQILGQKVEFLVSFYNNEISEKSEIFDDQFSVERPDGSNFTLKIRSTKLEDSAMYFCASNRLAGGSETQYFGPGTRLLVL.

Here the CDR3 DNA reads TGTGCCAGCAGACACAGGGGGGACACTGAAGCTTTCTTT. It yields the protein CASRHRGDTEAFF. The rearrangement uses TRBV6-4 and TRBJ1-1; 8 nucleotides match TRBD1. The V segment lost 6 bases and the J segment 3 bases; nucleotides outside the gene matches: 3. In germline, CDR1 is MRHNA, CDR2 SNTAGT. The CDR3 runs to 13 residues.

V and J are TRBV12-5 and TRBJ1-2; possibly TRBD1 for D (5 bases). Germline V gene data show CDR1 as LGHNT and CDR2 as FRNRAP. Trimming shortened V by 0 bases and J by 2 bases, and 13 bases separated the two germline ends. The CDR3 extends over 16 amino acids. Here the CDR3 reads CASGLVRQIANYGYTF. CDR3 bases: TGTGCTAGTGGTTTGGTGCGACAGATTGCGAACTATGGCTACACCTTC.

This chain joins TRBV6-1 and TRBJ1-3, with 7 bases fitting TRBD1. This CDR3 spans 15 amino acids. Trimming cost V 4 bases and J 0 bases; bases outside gene matches: 3. From germline, CDR1 is MNHNS and CDR2 SASEGT. The DNA of the CDR3 is TGTGCCAGCAGTGGGGACAGAGCCTCTGGAAACACCATATATTTT. Its translation: CASSGDRASGNTIYF.

The table lists this clone with a few counts. The V and J genes are TRBV4-1 and TRBJ2-1, with 15 nucleotides matching TRBD2. Germline V lookup: CDR1 MGHRA, CDR2 YSYEKL. Germline trimming cut 3 bases from V and 7 bases from J; bases unmatched to any gene: 1. CDR3 length: 15 residues. This CDR3 reads CASSHGTSGRNEQFF. DNA of the CDR3: TGCGCCAGCAGCCATGGGACTAGCGGGAGGAATGAGCAGTTCTTC.

The CDR3 DNA follows: TGTGCCAGCAGCTTTAGGGCGGGGGGTAGCACAGATACGCAGTATTTT. Amino acid sequence: CASSFRAGGSTDTQYF. The chain is built from TRBV5-6 and TRBJ2-3; 8 positions agree with TRBD2. Germline-derived CDR1 and CDR2 are SGHDT and YYEEEE. This CDR3 contains 16 residues. V was clipped by 2 bases and J by 0 bases; unmatched bases: 5.

Only one count was recorded for this clone. CDR3 region: CASSLGGTDNSPLHF. The CDR3 nucleotides are TGTGCCAGCAGCTTAGGGGGGACAGACAATTCACCCCTCCACTTT. The J gene is TRBJ1-6, the V gene TRBV7-9, with 7 positions matching TRBD1. V lost 1 base, J lost 7 bases, and 4 bases stayed unmatched. CDR1 SEHNR and CDR2 FQNEAQ come from the germline V gene (reference sequence). The CDR3 covers 15 residues.

The chain has TRBV19 and TRBJ2-5; 10 nucleotides agree with TRBD1. Losses at the gene ends were 6 bases for V and 4 bases for J; bases not matched to a gene: 5. Germline V gene data show CDR1 as LNHDA and CDR2 as SQIVND (reference sequence). The CDR3 spans 14 residues. CDR3 sequence reads: CASRRTGGGETQYF. The CDR3 nucleotides read TGTGCCAGTAGGCGGACAGGGGGAGGAGAGACCCAGTACTTC.

V usage is TRBV28 and J usage is TRBJ1-2; D gene unclear. Trimming took off 2 bases at V and 6 bases at J, with 13 bases between the two ends. Per the germline V gene, CDR1 is MDHEN and CDR2 is SYDVKM. CDR3 size: 14 residues. CDR3 in amino acids: CASSLNQPGNGYTF. DNA for the CDR3: TGTGCCAGCAGTTTAAACCAGCCGGGGAATGGCTACACCTTC.

The V gene is TRBV28, the J gene TRBJ1-4; 9 positions match TRBD1. The CDR3 totals 17 residues. Germline loops: CDR1 MDHEN, CDR2 SYDVKM. J was trimmed by 7 bases and V by 3 bases; bases with no gene match: 12. The CDR3 sequence is CASSFSALGQGFEKLFF. Written as DNA, the CDR3 is TGTGCCAGCAGTTTCTCCGCCCTGGGACAGGGCTTTGAAAAACTGTTTTTT.